Presented here are 20 T cell receptor beta chains from one specimen sequenced in a study of beta chain features in type 1 diabetes. Expressed TCRB transcripts were sequenced, since all the RNA that had been isolated was reverse transcribed. The assay was immunoSEQ multiplex PCR, and TCRdb's table has in-frame clones only and misses some. The table has 600,000 to 650,000 clones, about 16% seen once. Source material: naive CD4+ T cells from blood. The receptors derive from a man aged 18 to 35 in good health.

In its sample, this clone was seen a few times. This sample also contains other DNA sequences that code for the same CDR3. The V gene is TRBV20-1, the J gene TRBJ1-4, with D possibly matching TRBD1 (6 bases). The V end was cut by 6 bases, the J end by 7 bases, with 9 bases between. The CDR3 is 11 amino acids. Per the germline V gene, CDR1 is DFQATT and CDR2 is SNEGSKA (reference sequence). This chain's CDR3 is CSARGPEKLFF. CDR3 in DNA: TGCAGTGCACGGGGGCCTGAAAAACTGTTTTTT.

Remarks on this clone: The junction departs from the called germline gene at one end, perhaps through a read error. This chain uses TRBV7-9 with TRBJ2-2; D may be TRBD1 (6 bases). CDR1 is SEHNR, CDR2 FQNEAQ, per germline (reference sequence). The CDR3 length is 14 residues. Here the CDR3 DNA reads TGTGCCAGCAGCTTATGGACAGACGCCGGAGAGCTGTTTTTT. Translating it yields CASSLWTDAGELFF.

V and J are TRBV4-2 and TRBJ2-2; 9 bases match TRBD2. Germline values: CDR1 LGHNA, CDR2 YNFKEQ. The CDR3 extends over 15 amino acids. Trimming at V came to 0 bases and at J to 6 bases, leaving 2 bases not matched to a gene. This CDR3 reads CASSQETSGSGELFF. In DNA form, the CDR3 reads TGTGCCAGCAGCCAAGAAACTAGCGGGTCCGGGGAGCTGTTTTTT.

This clone turned up a few times. The rearrangement uses TRBV10-3 and TRBJ1-2, with 7 bases matching TRBD1. Germline values: CDR1 ENHRY, CDR2 SYGVKD. The CDR3 length is 13 residues. Trimming cost V 6 bases and J 7 bases; bases outside gene matches: 8. The CDR3 region has the DNA TGTGCCATCAGCGCACAGGGGAAGGCTGGCTACACCTTC. Translating it yields CAISAQGKAGYTF.

This clone was observed a few times. At the DNA level, this CDR3 is encoded by other sequences in the same sample as well. The CDR3 sequence is CASSVDPSNQPQHF. Here the CDR3 DNA reads TGTGCCAGCAGCGTAGATCCCAGCAATCAGCCCCAGCATTTT. The V gene is TRBV9, the J gene TRBJ1-5, with D hard to call. The germline gives CDR1 SGDLS, CDR2 YYNGEE. The CDR3 length is 14 residues. The V and J ends lost 0 bases and 1 base respectively, with 5 bases between them. Full variable domain (remainder filled in from reference TRBV9 and TRBJ1-5): DSGVTQTPKHLITATGQRVTLRCSPRSGDLSVYWYQQSLDQGLQFLIQYYNGEERAKGNILERFSAQQFPDLHSELNLSSLELGDSALYFCASSVDPSNQPQHFGDGTRLSIL.

In this sample, this clone turned up a few times. The chain links TRBV6-5 to TRBJ1-3, with no clear D. CDR3 length: 13 residues. Germline V CDR1 and CDR2: MNHEY, SVGAGI. Trimming removed 5 bases from V and 2 bases from J, with 7 bases in between. This CDR3 is CASSPQPGNTIYF. The CDR3 bases are TGTGCCAGCAGTCCGCAGCCTGGAAACACCATATATTTT.

The genes are TRBV9 and TRBJ2-2; the D gene is possibly TRBD1 (6 bases). The CDR3 loop spans 15 amino acids. Germline V gene data show CDR1 as SGDLS and CDR2 as YYNGEE. Deletions cut 4 bases from V and 6 bases from J, with 16 bases between. CDR3 sequence (DNA): TGTGCCAGCAGCTACAGACAGGCTGCCTCCGGGGAGCTGTTTTTT. Translated: CASSYRQAASGELFF.

This clone occurred a few times. This chain uses TRBV7-3 with TRBJ1-1; 7 nucleotides match TRBD1. The CDR3 contains 11 residues. The ends lost 5 bases at V and 7 bases at J; junction bases unmatched: 1. Germline CDR1 reads SGHTA; CDR2 reads FQGTGA. The CDR3 region is CASSQGVEAFF. Here the CDR3 DNA reads TGTGCCAGCAGCCAGGGGGTTGAAGCTTTCTTT.

This clone was found a few times. The chain has TRBV2 and TRBJ1-3; D unclear. V lost 6 bases, J lost 3 bases, and 9 bases lay in between. Germline lookup yields CDR1 SNHLY and CDR2 FYNNEI. There are 13 residues in the CDR3. The CDR3 DNA follows: TGTGCCAGCAGGTTGCCCCTTGGAAACACCATATATTTT. Encoded protein: CASRLPLGNTIYF.

This clone came up a few times. The chain links TRBV30 to TRBJ2-3; 10 nucleotides agree with TRBD2. The CDR3 is 14 amino acids. Germline V lookup: CDR1 GTSNPN, CDR2 SVGIG (reference sequence). After removal of 2 bases from V and 3 bases from J, the junction contained 2 bases not matched to a gene. The CDR3 here is CAWSLGLATDTQYF. In DNA, the CDR3 is TGTGCCTGGAGTCTGGGACTAGCGACAGATACGCAGTATTTT.

The table lists this clone with a few counts. The gene calls are TRBV7-9 and TRBJ2-1; the D gene is possibly TRBD2 (5 bases). There are 16 residues in the CDR3. Germline V gene lookup returns CDR1 SEHNR and CDR2 FQNEAQ (reference sequence). Trimming shortened V by 6 bases and J by 8 bases, and 23 bases separated the two germline ends. The CDR3 loop is CASSDRRRSLGDEQFF. Written as DNA, the CDR3 is TGTGCCAGCAGTGACCGGAGGCGGTCCCTTGGGGATGAGCAGTTCTTC.

This clone came up many times. V usage is TRBV12-5 and J usage is TRBJ2-3, with a possible D match to TRBD1 (5 bases). The CDR3 length is 13 residues. Trimming cost V 4 bases and J 2 bases, with 7 bases left between them. In germline, CDR1 is LGHNT, CDR2 FRNRAP. The CDR3 coding sequence is TGTGCTAGTGGTTGGACATACACAGATACGCAGTATTTT. Protein sequence: CASGWTYTDTQYF.

This chain links TRBV27 with TRBJ1-2; D is possibly TRBD1 (5 bases). The V gene's germline CDR1 is MNHEY and CDR2 SMNVEV (reference sequence). V shed 2 bases and J shed 0 bases, with 7 bases lying between them. This CDR3 has 14 residues. Here the CDR3 DNA reads TGTGCCAGCAGTTTAGGGACCGCTAACTATGGCTACACCTTC. Amino acid sequence: CASSLGTANYGYTF.

A few counts support this clone. The rearrangement uses TRBV28 and TRBJ2-3; tentatively, D is TRBD1 (5 bases). CDR1 and CDR2 (germline): MDHEN, SYDVKM. The CDR3 extends over 15 amino acids. V was pared by 4 bases and J by 5 bases, with 16 bases between. The chain's CDR3 is CASSSQGDQGDTQYF. The CDR3 region has the DNA TGTGCCAGCAGTTCCCAAGGCGACCAGGGAGATACGCAGTATTTT.

CDR3 nucleotides: TGCGCCAGCAGCTTGGGCTCAGGGGTTGAAGCTTTCTTT. The encoded protein is CASSLGSGVEAFF. V gene TRBV5-1 combines with J gene TRBJ1-1; tentatively, D is TRBD1 (6 bases). Trimming took off 0 bases at V and 7 bases at J, with 10 bases between the two ends. The CDR3 totals 13 residues. Germline assignment: CDR1 SGHRS and CDR2 YFSETQ.

This clone has a handful of counts. Different DNA sequences within this sample yield the same CDR3. The chain is built from TRBV7-2 and TRBJ1-2; 8 bases are shared with TRBD1. V dropped 6 bases and J dropped 3; count of bases not matched to a gene: 3. The CDR3 spans 13 residues. Looked up from germline, CDR1 is SGHTA and CDR2 is FQGNSA. The CDR3 sequence is CASSPQGDYGYTF. CDR3 DNA: TGTGCCAGCAGTCCACAGGGGGACTATGGCTACACCTTC.

This clone came up a few times. The chain has TRBV11-2 and TRBJ2-1; D may match TRBD1 or TRBD2 (5 bases each). This CDR3 contains 16 residues. Looked up from germline, CDR1 is SGHAT and CDR2 is FQNNGV. The V gene lost 4 bases and the J gene lost 6 bases, with 19 bases spanning the gap. The DNA of the CDR3 is TGTGCCAGCAGCTCCCTCGGGGCCGTCGAATTCAATGAGCAGTTCTTC. Translated, it gives CASSSLGAVEFNEQFF.

This clone was detected a few times. The chain combines TRBV28 with TRBJ2-1; 8 bases match TRBD2. This CDR3 contains 21 residues. V shed 3 bases and J 4 bases; nucleotides not matched to a gene: 23. CDR1 and CDR2 from the germline V gene are MDHEN and SYDVKM. The CDR3 DNA is TGTGCCAGCAGTTTTCTCAGGAGCGGGGGCCGCTATACACCCAGATACAATGAGCAGTTCTTC. This gives the protein CASSFLRSGGRYTPRYNEQFF.

There are a few counts of this clone. The chain combines TRBV20-1 with TRBJ1-5; D remains ambiguous. The CDR3 sequence is 10 residues long. V was trimmed by 3 bases and J by 6 bases, leaving 3 bases between them. Germline V lookup: CDR1 DFQATT, CDR2 SNEGSKA (reference sequence). DNA for the CDR3: TGCAGTGCTAGTGTTCAGCCCCAGCATTTT. Its translation is CSASVQPQHF.

This clone was counted many times. V gene TRBV7-9 combines with J gene TRBJ1-1; no definite D call. V lost 11 bases and J 1 base, leaving 14 bases between the germline ends. The V gene's germline CDR1 is SEHNR and CDR2 FQNEAQ (reference sequence). The CDR3 is made up of 13 amino acids. The CDR3 coding sequence is TGTGCCGTCCAGACGGTTAGGAACACTGAAGCTTTCTTT. This gives the protein CAVQTVRNTEAFF.